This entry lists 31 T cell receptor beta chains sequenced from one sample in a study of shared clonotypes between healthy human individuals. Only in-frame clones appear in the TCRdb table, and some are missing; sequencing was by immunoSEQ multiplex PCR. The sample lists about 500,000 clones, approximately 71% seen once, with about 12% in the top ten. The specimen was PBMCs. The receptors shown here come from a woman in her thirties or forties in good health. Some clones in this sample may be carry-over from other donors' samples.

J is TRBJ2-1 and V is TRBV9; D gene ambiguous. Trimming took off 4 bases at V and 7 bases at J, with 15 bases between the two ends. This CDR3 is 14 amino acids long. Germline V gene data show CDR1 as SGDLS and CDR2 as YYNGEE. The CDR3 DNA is TGTGCCAGCAGCCCCTCGCGCGAAACGAATGAGCAGTTCTTC. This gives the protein CASSPSRETNEQFF.

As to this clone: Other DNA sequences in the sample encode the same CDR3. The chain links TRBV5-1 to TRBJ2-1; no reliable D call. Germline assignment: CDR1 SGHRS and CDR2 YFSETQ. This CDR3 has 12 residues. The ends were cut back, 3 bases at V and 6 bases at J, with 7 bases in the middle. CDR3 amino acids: CASSSQGNEQFF. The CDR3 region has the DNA TGCGCCAGCAGCTCACAAGGCAATGAGCAGTTCTTC. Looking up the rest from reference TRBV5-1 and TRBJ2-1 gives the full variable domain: KAGVTQTPRYLIKTRGQQVTLSCSPISGHRSVSWYQQTPGQGLQFLFEYFSETQRNKGNFPGRFSGRQFSNSRSEMNVSTLELGDSALYLCASSSQGNEQFFGPGTRLTVL.

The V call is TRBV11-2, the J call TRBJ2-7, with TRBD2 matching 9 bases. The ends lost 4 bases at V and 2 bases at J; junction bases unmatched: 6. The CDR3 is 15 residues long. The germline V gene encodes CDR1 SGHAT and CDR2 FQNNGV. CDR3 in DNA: TGTGCCAGCAGCTCCTCCGGGACTAGCACCTACGAGCAGTACTTC. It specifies CASSSSGTSTYEQYF.

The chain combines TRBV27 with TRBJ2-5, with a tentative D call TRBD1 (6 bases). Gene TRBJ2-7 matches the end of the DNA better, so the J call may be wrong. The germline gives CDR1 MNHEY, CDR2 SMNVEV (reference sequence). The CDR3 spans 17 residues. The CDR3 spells CASSLRGPPPPSYEQYF. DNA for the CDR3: TGTGCCAGCAGCCTCAGGGGCCCACCACCACCTTCCTACGAGCAGTACTTC.

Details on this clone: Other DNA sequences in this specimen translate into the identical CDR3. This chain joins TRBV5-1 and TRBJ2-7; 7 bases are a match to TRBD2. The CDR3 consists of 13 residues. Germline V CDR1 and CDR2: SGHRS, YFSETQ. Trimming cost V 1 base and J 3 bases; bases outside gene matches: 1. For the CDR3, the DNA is TGCGCCAGCAGCTTGTCTAGCGGCTACGAGCAGTACTTC. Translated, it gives CASSLSSGYEQYF.

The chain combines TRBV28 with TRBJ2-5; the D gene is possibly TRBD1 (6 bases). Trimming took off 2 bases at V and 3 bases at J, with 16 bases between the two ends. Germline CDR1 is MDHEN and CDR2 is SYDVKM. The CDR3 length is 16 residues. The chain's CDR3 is CASSLRGWTAKETQYF. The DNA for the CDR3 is TGTGCCAGCAGTTTAAGAGGCTGGACAGCTAAAGAGACCCAGTACTTC.

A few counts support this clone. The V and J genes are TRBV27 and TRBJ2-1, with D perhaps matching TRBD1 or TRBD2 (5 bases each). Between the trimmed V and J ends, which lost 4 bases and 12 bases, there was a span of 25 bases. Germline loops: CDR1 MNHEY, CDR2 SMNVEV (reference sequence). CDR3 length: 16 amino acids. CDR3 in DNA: TGTGCCAGCAGTTCCCGGGACCGTCCCACTACGATGGGGCAGTTCTTC. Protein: CASSSRDRPTTMGQFF.

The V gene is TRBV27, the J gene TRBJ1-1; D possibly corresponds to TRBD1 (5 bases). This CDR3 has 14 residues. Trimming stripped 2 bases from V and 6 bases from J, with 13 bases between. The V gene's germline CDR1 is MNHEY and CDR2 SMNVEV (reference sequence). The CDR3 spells CASSLGHLSAEAFF. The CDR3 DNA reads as TGTGCCAGCAGTTTAGGACACCTAAGTGCTGAAGCTTTCTTT.

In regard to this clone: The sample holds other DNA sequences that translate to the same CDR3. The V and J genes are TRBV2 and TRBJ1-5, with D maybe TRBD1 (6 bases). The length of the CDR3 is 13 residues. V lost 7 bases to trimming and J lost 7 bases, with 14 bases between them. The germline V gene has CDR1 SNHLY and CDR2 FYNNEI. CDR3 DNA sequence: TGTGCCAGCACGGGACACTGGAGCCAGCCCCAGCATTTT. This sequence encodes CASTGHWSQPQHF.

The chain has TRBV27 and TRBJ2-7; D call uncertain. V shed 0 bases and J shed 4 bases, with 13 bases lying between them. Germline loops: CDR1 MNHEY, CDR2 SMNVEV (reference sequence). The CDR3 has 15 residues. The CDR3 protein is CASSLSPVFAYEQYF. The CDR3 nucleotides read TGTGCCAGCAGTTTATCGCCGGTATTCGCATACGAGCAGTACTTC.

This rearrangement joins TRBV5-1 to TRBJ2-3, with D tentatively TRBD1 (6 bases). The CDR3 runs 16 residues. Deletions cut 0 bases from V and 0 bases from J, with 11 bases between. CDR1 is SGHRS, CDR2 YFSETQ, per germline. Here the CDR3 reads CASSLVDRSSTDTQYF. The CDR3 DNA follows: TGCGCCAGCAGCTTGGTCGACAGGAGTAGCACAGATACGCAGTATTTT.

The CDR3: CASSFRTSGRGTDTQYF. The CDR3 coding sequence is TGTGCCAGCAGCTTCCGGACTAGCGGGAGGGGCACAGATACGCAGTATTTT. The V and J genes are TRBV4-2 and TRBJ2-3; 15 bases fit TRBD2. V dropped 5 bases and J dropped 1; count of bases not matched to a gene: 4. The CDR3 length is 17 residues. In germline, CDR1 is LGHNA, CDR2 YNFKEQ.

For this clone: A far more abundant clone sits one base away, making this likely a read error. The CDR3 region has the DNA TGTGCCTTGATGAGGGGGAGAAGCACAGATACGCAGTATTTT. Its protein is CALMRGRSTDTQYF. The J gene is TRBJ2-3, the V gene TRBV30, with D maybe TRBD1 (6 bases). The germline V gene encodes CDR1 GTSNPN and CDR2 SVGIG (reference sequence). V was shortened by 7 bases and J by 0 bases, with 14 bases between the two germline ends. This CDR3 is 14 amino acids long.

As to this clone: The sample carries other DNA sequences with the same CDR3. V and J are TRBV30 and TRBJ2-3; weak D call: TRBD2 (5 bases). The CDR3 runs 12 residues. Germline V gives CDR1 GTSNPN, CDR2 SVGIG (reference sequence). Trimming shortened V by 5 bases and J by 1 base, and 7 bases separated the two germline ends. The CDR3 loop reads CAWSGGTDTQYF. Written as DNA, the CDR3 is TGTGCCTGGTCCGGGGGCACAGATACGCAGTATTTT.

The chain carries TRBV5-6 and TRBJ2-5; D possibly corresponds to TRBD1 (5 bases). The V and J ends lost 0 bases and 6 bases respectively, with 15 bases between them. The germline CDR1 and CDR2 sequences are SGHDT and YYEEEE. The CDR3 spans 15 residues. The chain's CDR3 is CASSLGQTPGQTQYF. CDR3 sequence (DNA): TGTGCCAGCAGCTTGGGACAGACCCCTGGGCAGACCCAGTACTTC.

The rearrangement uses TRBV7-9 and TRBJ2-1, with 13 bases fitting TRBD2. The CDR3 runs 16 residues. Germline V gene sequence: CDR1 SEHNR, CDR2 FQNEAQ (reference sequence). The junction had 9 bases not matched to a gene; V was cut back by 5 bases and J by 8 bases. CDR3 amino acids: CASSLGLAGVKDEQFF. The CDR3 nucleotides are TGTGCCAGCAGCCTAGGACTAGCGGGAGTTAAAGATGAGCAGTTCTTC. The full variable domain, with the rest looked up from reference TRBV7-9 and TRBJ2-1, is DTGVSQNPRHKITKRGQNVTFRCDPISEHNRLYWYRQTLGQGPEFLTYFQNEAQLEKSRLLSDRFSAERPKGSFSTLEIQRTEQGDSAMYLCASSLGLAGVKDEQFFGPGTRLTVL.

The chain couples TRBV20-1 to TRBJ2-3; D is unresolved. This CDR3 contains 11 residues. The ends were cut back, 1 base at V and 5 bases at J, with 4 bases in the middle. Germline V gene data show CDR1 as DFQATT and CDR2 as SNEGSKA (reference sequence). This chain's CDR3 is CSARVVDTQYF. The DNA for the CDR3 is TGCAGTGCTAGAGTAGTAGATACGCAGTATTTT.

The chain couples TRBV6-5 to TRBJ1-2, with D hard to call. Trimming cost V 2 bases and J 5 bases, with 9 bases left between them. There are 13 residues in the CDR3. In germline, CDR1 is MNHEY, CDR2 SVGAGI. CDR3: CASSYPGRYGYTF. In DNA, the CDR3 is TGTGCCAGCAGTTACCCCGGACGTTATGGCTACACCTTC.

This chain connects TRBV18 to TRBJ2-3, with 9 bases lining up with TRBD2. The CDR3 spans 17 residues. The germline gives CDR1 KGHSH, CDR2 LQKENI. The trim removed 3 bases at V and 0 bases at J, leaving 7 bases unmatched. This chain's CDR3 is CASSPGGRVPSTDTQYF. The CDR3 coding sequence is TGTGCCAGCTCACCGGGCGGGAGGGTCCCTAGCACAGATACGCAGTATTTT.

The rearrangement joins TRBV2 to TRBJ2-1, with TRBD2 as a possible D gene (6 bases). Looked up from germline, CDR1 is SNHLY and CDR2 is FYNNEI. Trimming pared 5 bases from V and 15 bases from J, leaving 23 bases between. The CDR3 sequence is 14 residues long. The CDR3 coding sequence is TGTGCCAGCAGTTACGGCGGGACGCACACGACGACGTTCTTC. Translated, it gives CASSYGGTHTTTFF.

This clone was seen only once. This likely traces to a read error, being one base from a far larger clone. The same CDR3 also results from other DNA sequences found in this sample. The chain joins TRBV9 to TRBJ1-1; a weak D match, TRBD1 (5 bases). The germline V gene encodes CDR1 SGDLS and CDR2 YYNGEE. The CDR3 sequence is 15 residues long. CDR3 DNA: TGTGCCAGCAGCGTAGAGGGCGGGGGACCCACTGAAGCCTTCTTT. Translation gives CASSVEGGGPTEAFF.

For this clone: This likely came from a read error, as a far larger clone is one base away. DNA for the CDR3: TGTGCCGGGATGCGGGCAGGAGGCTACGAGCAGTACTTC. It translates to CAGMRAGGYEQYF. This chain links TRBV30 with TRBJ2-7, with TRBD2 as a possible D gene (5 bases). Germline CDR1 GTSNPN, CDR2 SVGIG (reference sequence). V was cut by 8 bases and J by 3 bases, with 17 bases left in between. CDR3 size: 13 residues.

The CDR3: CAISESLGVSYEQYF. DNA of the CDR3: TGTGCCATCAGTGAGTCTCTCGGCGTATCCTACGAGCAGTACTTC. The chain joins TRBV10-3 to TRBJ2-7, with D unclear. In germline, CDR1 is ENHRY, CDR2 SYGVKD. This CDR3 comprises 15 residues. Trimming stripped 0 bases from V and 1 base from J, with 10 bases between.

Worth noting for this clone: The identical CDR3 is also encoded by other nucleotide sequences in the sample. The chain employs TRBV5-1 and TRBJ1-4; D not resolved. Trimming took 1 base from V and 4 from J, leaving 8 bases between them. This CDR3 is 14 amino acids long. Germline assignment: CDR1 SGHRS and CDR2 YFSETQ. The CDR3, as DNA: TGCGCCAGCAGCTTGTCCGGGAATAATGAAAAACTGTTTTTT. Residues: CASSLSGNNEKLFF.

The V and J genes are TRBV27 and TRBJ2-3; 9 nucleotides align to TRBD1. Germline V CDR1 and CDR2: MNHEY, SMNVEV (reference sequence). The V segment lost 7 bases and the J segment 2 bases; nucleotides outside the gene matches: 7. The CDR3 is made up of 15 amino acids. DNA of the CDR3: TGTGCCAGCACCCCCGGGACAGGGTTCACAGATACGCAGTATTTT. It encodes CASTPGTGFTDTQYF.

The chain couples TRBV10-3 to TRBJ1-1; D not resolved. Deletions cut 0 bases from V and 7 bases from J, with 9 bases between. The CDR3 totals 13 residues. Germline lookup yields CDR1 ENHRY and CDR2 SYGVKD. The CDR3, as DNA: TGTGCCATCAGTGAGTCGAAAGTCAGTGAAGCTTTCTTT. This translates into CAISESKVSEAFF.

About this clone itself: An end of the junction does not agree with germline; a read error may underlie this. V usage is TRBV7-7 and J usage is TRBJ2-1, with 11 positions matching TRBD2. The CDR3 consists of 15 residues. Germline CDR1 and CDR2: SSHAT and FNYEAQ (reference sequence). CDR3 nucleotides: TGTGCTAGCAGCTTAGGGGCTAGCGGGAGGAATGAGCAGTTCTTC. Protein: CASSLGASGRNEQFF.

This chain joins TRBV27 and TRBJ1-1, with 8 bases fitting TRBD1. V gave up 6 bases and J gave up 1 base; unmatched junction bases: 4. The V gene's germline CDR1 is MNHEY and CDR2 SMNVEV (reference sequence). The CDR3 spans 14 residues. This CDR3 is CASRIGQGNTEAFF. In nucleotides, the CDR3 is TGTGCCAGCAGGATCGGACAGGGGAACACTGAAGCTTTCTTT.

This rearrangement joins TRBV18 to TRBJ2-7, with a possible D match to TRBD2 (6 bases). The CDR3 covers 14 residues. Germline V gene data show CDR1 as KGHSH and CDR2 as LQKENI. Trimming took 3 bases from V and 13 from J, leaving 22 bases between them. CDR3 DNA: TGTGCCAGCTCACCCGACCAGGGAGGAATAAGGCTTTACTTC. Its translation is CASSPDQGGIRLYF.

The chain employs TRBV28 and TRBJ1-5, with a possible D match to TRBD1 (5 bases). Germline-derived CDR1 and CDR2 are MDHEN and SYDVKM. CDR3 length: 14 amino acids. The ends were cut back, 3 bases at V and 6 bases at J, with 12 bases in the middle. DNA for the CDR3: TGTGCCAGCAGTTTCGGCGCAGGGAGTCAGCCCCAGCATTTT. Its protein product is CASSFGAGSQPQHF.

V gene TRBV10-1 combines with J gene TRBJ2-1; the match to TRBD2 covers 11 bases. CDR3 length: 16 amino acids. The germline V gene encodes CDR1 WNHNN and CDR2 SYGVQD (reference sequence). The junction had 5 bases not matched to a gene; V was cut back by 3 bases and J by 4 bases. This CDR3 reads CASSDLAGGYYNEQFF. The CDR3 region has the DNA TGCGCCAGCAGTGATTTAGCGGGAGGGTATTACAATGAGCAGTTCTTC.